This T cell receptor (beta chain) was captured by sequencing in a study of blood T cell repertoires in COVID-19. Across the study: The samples span acute and convalescent COVID-19 from the United States, Italy and Spain. Nucleic acid was either cDNA or gDNA, and it came from T cells, B-cell-depleted T cells, or PBMCs.

Original processing notes: Amplifying reference gene primers gave estimates of nucleated cell counts. Some clones are missing from TCRdb's copy, which holds only in-frame ones; the method was immunoSEQ multiplex PCR. V and J calls plus clone size are reproduced from that table; the DNA served to infer D and trimming. The table includes a few hundred thousand clones, about 89% detected once. Germline V CDR1 and CDR2: LNHDA, SQIVND (reference sequence). V gave up 6 bases and J gave up 3 bases, with 15 bases separating them. The CDR3 sequence is 15 residues long. The material sequenced was peripheral blood. This TCR derives from a man aged 45-60 years with acute or convalescent COVID-19. The chain carries TRBV19 and TRBJ1-5, with D tentatively TRBD1 (6 bases). This chain's CDR3 is CASSRTVGTNQPQHF. In nucleotides, the CDR3 is TGTGCCAGTAGCCGGACAGTAGGGACCAATCAGCCCCAGCATTTT. The variable domain in full, completed from reference TRBV19 and TRBJ1-5, reads DGGITQSPKYLFRKEGQNVTLSCEQNLNHDAMYWYRQDPGQGLRLIYYSQIVNDFQKGDIAEGYSVSREKKESFPLTVTSAQKNPTAFYLCASSRTVGTNQPQHFGDGTRLSIL.